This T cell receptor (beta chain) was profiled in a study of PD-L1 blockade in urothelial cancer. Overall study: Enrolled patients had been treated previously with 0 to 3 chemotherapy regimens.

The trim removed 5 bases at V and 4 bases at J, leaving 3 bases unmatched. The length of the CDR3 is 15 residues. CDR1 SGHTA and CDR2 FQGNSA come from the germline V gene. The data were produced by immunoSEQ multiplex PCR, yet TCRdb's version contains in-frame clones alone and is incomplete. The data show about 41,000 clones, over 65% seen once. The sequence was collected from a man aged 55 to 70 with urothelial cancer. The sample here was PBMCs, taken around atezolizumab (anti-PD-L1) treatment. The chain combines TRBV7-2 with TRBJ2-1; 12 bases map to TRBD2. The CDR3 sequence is CASSLTSGGYNEQFF. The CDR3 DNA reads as TGTGCCAGCAGCCTAACTAGCGGGGGGTACAATGAGCAGTTCTTC.